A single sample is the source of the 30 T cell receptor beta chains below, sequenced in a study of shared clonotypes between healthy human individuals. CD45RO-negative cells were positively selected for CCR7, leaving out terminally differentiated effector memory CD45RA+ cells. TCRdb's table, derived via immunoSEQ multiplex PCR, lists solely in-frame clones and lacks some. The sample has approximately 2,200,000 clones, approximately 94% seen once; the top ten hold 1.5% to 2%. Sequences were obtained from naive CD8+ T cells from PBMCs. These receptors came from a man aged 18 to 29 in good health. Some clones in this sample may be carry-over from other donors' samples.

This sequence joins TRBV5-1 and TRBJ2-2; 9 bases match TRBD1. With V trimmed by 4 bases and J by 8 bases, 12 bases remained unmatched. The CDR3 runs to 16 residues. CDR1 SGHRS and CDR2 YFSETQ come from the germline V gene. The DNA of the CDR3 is TGCGCCAGCAGCCCAGGACAGGGGATGAGTTTAGGGGAGCTGTTTTTT. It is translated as CASSPGQGMSLGELFF.

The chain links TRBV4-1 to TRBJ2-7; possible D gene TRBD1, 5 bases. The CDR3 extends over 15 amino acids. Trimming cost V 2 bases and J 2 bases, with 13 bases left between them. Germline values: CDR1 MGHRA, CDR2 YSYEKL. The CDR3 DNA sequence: TGCGCCAGCAGCCAATCGGACACTTTAGCCTACGAGCAGTACTTC. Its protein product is CASSQSDTLAYEQYF.

The CDR3 region has the DNA TGTGCCAGCAGTTTCCCCACTACAGGGAATCAGCCCCAGCATTTT. Translated: CASSFPTTGNQPQHF. V is TRBV28 and J is TRBJ1-5; D is perhaps TRBD1 (6 bases). Germline-derived CDR1 and CDR2 are MDHEN and SYDVKM. The V end was cut by 3 bases, the J end by 4 bases, with 13 bases between. CDR3 length equals 15 residues.

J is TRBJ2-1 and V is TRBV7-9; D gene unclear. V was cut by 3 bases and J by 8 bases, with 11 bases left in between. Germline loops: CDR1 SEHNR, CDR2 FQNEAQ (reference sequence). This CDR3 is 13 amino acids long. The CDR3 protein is CASSFGDDDEQFF. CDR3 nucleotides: TGTGCCAGCAGCTTTGGAGATGACGATGAGCAGTTCTTC.

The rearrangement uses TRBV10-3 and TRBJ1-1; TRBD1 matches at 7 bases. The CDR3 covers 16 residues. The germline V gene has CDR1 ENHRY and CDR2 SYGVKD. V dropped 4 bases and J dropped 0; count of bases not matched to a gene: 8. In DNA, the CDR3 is TGTGCCATCAGTGGGAAGCAGGGGGGAATGAACACTGAAGCTTTCTTT. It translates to CAISGKQGGMNTEAFF.

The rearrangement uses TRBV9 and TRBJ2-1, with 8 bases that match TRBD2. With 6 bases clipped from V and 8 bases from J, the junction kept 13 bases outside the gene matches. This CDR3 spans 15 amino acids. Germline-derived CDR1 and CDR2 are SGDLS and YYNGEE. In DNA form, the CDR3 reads TGTGCCAGCACCGGAGGAGCGGGGGCCCGGTATGAGCAGTTCTTC. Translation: CASTGGAGARYEQFF.

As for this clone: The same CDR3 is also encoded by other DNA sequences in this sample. CDR3 in DNA: TGTGCCAGCAGCTTTAGGGTTACCGGGGAGCTGTTTTTT. It is translated as CASSFRVTGELFF. This sequence joins TRBV27 and TRBJ2-2; unclear D gene. Germline assignment: CDR1 MNHEY and CDR2 SMNVEV (reference sequence). Trimming removed 6 bases from V and 5 bases from J, with 10 bases in between. This CDR3 comprises 13 residues.

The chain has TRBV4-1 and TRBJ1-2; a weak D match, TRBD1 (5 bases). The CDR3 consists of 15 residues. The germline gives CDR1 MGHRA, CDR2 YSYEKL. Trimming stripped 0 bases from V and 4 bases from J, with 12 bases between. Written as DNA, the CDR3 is TGCGCCAGCAGCCAAGATCACCGGACAAGCTATGGCTACACCTTC. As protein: CASSQDHRTSYGYTF.

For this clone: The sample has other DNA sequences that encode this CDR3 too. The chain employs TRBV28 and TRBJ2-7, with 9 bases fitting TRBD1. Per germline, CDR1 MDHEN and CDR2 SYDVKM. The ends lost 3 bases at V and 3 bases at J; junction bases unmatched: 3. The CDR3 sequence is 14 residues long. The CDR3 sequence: CASSFRDRDYEQYF. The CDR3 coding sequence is TGTGCCAGCAGTTTCCGGGACAGGGACTACGAGCAGTACTTC.

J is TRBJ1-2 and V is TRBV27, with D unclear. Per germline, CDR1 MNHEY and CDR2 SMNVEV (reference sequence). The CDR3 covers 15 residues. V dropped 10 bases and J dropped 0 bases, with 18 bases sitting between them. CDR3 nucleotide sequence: TGTGCCACCAAAGACCGTACTACCGCTAACTATGGCTACACCTTC. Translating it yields CATKDRTTANYGYTF.

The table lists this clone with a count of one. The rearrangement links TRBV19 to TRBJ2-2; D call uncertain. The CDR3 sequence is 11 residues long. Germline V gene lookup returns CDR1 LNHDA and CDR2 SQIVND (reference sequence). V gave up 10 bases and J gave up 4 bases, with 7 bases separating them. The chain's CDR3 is CATTRTGELFF. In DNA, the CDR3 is TGTGCCACTACACGCACCGGGGAGCTGTTTTTT.

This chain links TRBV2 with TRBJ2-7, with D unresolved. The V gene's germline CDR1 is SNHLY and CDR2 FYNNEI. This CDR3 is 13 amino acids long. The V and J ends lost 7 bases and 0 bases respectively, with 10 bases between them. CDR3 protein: CASTGFLSYEQYF. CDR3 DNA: TGTGCCAGCACGGGTTTCCTCTCCTACGAGCAGTACTTC.

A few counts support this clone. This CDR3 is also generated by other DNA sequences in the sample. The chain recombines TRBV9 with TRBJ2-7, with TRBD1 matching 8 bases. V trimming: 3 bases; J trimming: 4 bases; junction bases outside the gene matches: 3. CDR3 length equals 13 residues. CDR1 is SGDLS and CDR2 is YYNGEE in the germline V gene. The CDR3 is CASSADREYEQYF. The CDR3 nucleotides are TGTGCCAGCAGCGCGGACAGGGAGTACGAGCAGTACTTC.

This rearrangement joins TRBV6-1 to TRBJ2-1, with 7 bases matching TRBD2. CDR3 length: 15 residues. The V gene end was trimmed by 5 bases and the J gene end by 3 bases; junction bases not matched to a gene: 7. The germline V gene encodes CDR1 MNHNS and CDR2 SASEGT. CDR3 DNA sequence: TGTGCCAGCAGTCAACTAGCGACCGACTACAATGAGCAGTTCTTC. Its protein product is CASSQLATDYNEQFF.

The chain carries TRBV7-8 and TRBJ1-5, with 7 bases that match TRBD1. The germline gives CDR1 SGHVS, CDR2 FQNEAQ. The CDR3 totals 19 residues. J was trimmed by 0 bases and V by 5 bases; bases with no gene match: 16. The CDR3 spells CASSPNYIGQDYSNQPQHF. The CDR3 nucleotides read TGTGCCAGCAGCCCAAACTACATCGGACAGGATTATAGCAATCAGCCCCAGCATTTT.

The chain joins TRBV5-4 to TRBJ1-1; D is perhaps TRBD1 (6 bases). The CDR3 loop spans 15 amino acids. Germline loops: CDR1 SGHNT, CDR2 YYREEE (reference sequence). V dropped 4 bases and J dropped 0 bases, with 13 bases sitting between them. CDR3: CASSTPDSLNTEAFF. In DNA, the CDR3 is TGTGCCAGCAGCACACCGGACAGCCTGAACACTGAAGCTTTCTTT.

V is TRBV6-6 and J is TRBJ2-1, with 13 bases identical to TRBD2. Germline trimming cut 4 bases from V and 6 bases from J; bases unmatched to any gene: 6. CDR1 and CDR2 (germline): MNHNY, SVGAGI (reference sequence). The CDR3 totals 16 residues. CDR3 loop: CASSSTGLAGVNEQFF. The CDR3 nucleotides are TGTGCCAGCAGTTCCACCGGACTAGCGGGGGTCAATGAGCAGTTCTTC.

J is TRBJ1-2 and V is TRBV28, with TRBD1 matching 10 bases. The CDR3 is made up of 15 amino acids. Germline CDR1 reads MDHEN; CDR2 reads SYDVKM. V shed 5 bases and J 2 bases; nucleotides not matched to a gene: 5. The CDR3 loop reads CASSPPGQGNYGYTF. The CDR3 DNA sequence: TGTGCCAGCAGTCCTCCGGGACAGGGGAACTATGGCTACACCTTC.

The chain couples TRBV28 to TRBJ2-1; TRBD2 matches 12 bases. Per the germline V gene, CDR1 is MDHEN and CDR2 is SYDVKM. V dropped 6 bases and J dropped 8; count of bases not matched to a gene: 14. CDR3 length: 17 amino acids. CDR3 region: CASSNRLGLAGIDEQFF. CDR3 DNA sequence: TGTGCCAGCAGCAACCGACTGGGACTAGCGGGCATCGATGAGCAGTTCTTC.

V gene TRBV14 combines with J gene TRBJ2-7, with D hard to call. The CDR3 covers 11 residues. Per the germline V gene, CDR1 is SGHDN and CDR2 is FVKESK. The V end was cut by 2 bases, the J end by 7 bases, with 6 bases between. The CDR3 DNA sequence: TGTGCCAGCAGCCAAATACGAGAGCAGTACTTC. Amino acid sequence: CASSQIREQYF.

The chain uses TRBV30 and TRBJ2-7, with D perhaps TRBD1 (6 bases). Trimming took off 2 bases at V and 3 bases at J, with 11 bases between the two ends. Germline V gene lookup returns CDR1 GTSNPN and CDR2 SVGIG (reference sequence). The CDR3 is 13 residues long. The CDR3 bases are TGTGCCTGGAGTAATCCAGGGGACTACGAGCAGTACTTC. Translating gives CAWSNPGDYEQYF.

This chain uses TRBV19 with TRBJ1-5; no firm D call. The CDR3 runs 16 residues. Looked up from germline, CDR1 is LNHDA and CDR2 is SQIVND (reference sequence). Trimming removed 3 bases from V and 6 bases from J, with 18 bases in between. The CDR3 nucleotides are TGTGCCAGTAGTATTGGACGGGCGAGCAGGCTTCAGCCCCAGCATTTT. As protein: CASSIGRASRLQPQHF.

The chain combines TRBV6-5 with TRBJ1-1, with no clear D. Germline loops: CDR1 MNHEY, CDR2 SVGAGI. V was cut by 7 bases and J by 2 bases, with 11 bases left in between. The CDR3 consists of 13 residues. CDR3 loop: CASKLGGNTEAFF. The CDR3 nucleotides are TGTGCCAGCAAATTAGGCGGTAACACTGAAGCTTTCTTT.

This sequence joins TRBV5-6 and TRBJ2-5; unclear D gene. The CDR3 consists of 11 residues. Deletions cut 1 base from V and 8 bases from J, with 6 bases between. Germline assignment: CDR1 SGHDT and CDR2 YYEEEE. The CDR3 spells CASSLSRTQYF. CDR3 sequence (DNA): TGTGCCAGCAGCTTGTCCCGAACCCAGTACTTC.

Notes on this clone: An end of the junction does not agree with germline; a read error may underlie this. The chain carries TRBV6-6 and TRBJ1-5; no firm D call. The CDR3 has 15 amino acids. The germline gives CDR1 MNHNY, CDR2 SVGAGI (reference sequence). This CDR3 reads CASSPRAGSNQPQHF. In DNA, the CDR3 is TGTGCCAGCAGTCCCCGTGCGGGATCCAATCAACCCCAGCATTTT.

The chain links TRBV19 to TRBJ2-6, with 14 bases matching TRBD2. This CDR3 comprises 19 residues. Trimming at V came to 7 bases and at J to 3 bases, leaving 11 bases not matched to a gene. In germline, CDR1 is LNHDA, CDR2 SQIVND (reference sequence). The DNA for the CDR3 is TGTGCCAGTACCGCGAGGGGACTAGCGGGAGTCTTTGGGGCCAACGTCCTGACTTTC. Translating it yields CASTARGLAGVFGANVLTF.

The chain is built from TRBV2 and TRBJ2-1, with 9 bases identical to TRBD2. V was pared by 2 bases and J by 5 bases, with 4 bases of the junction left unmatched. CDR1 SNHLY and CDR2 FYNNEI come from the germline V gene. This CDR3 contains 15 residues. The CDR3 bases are TGTGCCAGCAGTGAATGGCGGGAGGGGGACAATGAGCAGTTCTTC. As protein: CASSEWREGDNEQFF.

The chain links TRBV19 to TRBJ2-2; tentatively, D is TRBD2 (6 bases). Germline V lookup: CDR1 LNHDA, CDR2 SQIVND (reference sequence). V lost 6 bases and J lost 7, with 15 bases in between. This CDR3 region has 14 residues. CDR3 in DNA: TGTGCCAGTAGCCATGGGGGGTTTGGCGGGGAGCTGTTTTTT. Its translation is CASSHGGFGGELFF.

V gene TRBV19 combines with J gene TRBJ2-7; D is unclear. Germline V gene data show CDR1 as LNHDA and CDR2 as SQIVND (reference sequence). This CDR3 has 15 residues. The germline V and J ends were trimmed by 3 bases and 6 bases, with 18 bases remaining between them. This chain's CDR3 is CASSISREKNPEQYF. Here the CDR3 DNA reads TGTGCCAGTAGTATTTCTAGGGAAAAGAATCCCGAGCAGTACTTC.

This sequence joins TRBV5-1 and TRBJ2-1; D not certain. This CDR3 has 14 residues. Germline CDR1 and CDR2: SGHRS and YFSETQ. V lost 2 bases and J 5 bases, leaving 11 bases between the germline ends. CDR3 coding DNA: TGCGCCAGCAGCTTACGCCCTGGGGACAATGAGCAGTTCTTC. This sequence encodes CASSLRPGDNEQFF.